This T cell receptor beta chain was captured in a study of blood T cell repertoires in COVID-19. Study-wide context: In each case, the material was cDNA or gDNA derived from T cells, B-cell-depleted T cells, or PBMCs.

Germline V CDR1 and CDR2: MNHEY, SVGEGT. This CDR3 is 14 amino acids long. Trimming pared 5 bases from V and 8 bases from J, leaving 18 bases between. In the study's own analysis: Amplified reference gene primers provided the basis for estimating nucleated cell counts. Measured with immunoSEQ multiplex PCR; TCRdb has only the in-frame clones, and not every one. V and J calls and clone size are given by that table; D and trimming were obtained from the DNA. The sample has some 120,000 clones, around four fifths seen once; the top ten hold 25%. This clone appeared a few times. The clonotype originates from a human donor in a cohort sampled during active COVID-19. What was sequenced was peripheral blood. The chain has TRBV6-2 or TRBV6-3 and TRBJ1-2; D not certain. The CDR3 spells CASSKILSTLGYTF. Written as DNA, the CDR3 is TGTGCCAGCAGTAAAATACTGTCAACTCTCGGCTACACCTTC.